This TCR beta chain was retrieved from a study of PD-1 blockade in mismatch repair-deficient tumors. Study-level information: Patients had over 10 mismatch repair-deficient cancer types, all previously treated and progressing.

Libraries were prepared by immunoSEQ multiplex PCR; TCRdb keeps only in-frame clonotypes and omits some of them. The table includes around 120,000 clones, about 86% detected once. CDR3 length: 15 amino acids. Between the trimmed V and J ends, which lost 2 bases and 1 base, there was a span of 10 bases. Per germline, CDR1 SGHKS and CDR2 YYEKEE (reference sequence). Mismatch repair deficiency was confirmed in all patients, by PCR or immunohistochemistry. Of note for this clone: Its antigen is not known.

Study results and limitations: After pembrolizumab, tumor-resident clones rose rapidly, then generally contracted before radiologic responses.

This receptor was taken from an adult with mismatch repair-deficient cancer. This sequence joins TRBV5-5 and TRBJ1-3, with a tentative D call TRBD1 (5 bases). The source was peripheral blood, collected 44 weeks after starting pembrolizumab. CDR3 sequence reads: CASSLPGGSGNTIYF. DNA for the CDR3: TGTGCCAGCAGCTTACCGGGGGGATCTGGAAACACCATATATTTT.